This record covers a single T cell receptor (beta chain). Its antigen is still unknown. Each CDR3 protein is one row after TCRdb ran MiXCR on the 5' RACE reads. This table holds over 45,000 distinct CDR3 sequences, approximately 9.1% found once. This entry is derived from a study of T-cell memory formation after mild COVID-19. Study observations and caveats: Largely, contracting CD4+ clones fell within CM and EM, and contracting CD8+ clones within EMRA.

The sequencing sample was made of PBMCs or a T cell subset sorted from them (not recorded which). The TCR was taken from an adult woman who had mild COVID-19 (a few samples of this study predate the infection). Cell type and time point are not known.

Written as DNA, the CDR3 is TGTGCCACCGTTTTAGCGGGAGTAGGATTCCATGAGCAGTTCTTC. Translating gives CATVLAGVGFHEQFF. V usage is TRBV6-2 or TRBV6-3 and J usage is TRBJ2-1; 9 bases are a match to TRBD2. Germline V lookup: CDR1 MNHEY, CDR2 SVGEGT. The CDR3 spans 15 residues. V was clipped by 10 bases and J by 8 bases; unmatched bases: 15.